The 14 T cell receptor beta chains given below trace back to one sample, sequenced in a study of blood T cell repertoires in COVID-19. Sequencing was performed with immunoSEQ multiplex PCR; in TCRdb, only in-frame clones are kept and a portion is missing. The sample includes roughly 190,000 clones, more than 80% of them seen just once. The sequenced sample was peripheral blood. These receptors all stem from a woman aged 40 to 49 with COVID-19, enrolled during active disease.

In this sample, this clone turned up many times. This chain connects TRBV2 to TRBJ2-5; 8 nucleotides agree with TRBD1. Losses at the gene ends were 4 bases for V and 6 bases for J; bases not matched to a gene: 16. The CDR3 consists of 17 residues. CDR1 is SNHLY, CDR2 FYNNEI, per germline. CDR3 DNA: TGTGCCAGCAGTGTGGAGTTCTCCGGGACAGGAGGAAAGACCCAGTACTTC. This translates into CASSVEFSGTGGKTQYF.

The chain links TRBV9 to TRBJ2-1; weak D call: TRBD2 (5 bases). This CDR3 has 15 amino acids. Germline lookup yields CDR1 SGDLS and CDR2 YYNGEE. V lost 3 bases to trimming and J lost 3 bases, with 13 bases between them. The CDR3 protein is CASSEEDGNYNEQFF. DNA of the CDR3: TGTGCCAGCAGCGAGGAGGACGGAAACTACAATGAGCAGTTCTTC.

CDR3 residues: CASSVGLTLGGIYNEQFF. The CDR3 DNA sequence: TGTGCCAGCAGCGTAGGTCTTACCCTCGGGGGGATATACAATGAGCAGTTCTTC. This chain uses TRBV9 with TRBJ2-1; 7 bases are shared with TRBD2. This CDR3 spans 18 amino acids. CDR1 is SGDLS, CDR2 YYNGEE, per germline. Losses at the gene ends were 0 bases for V and 4 bases for J; bases not matched to a gene: 13.

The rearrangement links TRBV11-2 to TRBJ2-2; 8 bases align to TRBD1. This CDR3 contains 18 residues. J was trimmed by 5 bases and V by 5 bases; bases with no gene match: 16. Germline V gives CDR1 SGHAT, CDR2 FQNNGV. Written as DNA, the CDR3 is TGTGCCAGCAGCCCCCGGACAGGGCGGGGTATGAGTACCGGGGAGCTGTTTTTT. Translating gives CASSPRTGRGMSTGELFF. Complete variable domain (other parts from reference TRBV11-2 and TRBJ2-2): EAGVAQSPRYKIIEKRQSVAFWCNPISGHATLYWYQQILGQGPKLLIQFQNNGVVDDSQLPKDRFSAERLKGVDSTLKIQPAKLEDSAVYLCASSPRTGRGMSTGELFFGEGSRLTVL.

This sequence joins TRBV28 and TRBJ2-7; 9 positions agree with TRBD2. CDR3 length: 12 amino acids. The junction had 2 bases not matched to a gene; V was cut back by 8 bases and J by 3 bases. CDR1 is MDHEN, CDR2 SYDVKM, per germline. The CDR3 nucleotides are TGTGCCAGCCGCGGGAGGGTCTACGAGCAGTACTTC. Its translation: CASRGRVYEQYF.

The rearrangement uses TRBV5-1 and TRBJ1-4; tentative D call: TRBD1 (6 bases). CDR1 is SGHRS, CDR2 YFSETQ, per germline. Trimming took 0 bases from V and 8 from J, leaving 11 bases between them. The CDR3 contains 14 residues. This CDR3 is CASSLGQGNEKLFF. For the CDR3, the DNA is TGCGCCAGCAGCTTGGGTCAGGGGAACGAAAAACTGTTTTTT.

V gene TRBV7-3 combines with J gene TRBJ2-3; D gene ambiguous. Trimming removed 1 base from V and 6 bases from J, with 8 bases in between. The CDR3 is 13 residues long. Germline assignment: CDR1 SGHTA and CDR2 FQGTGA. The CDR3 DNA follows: TGTGCCAGCAGCTTAATCTATCCGGATACGCAGTATTTT. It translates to CASSLIYPDTQYF.

CDR3 amino acids: CASRFLLGGENIQYF. As DNA, the CDR3 is TGTGCCAGCCGCTTCCTTCTAGGGGGTGAAAACATTCAGTACTTC. The chain is built from TRBV27 and TRBJ2-4, with TRBD1 as a possible D gene (6 bases). The CDR3 spans 15 residues. The germline V gene encodes CDR1 MNHEY and CDR2 SMNVEV (reference sequence). V was trimmed by 8 bases and J by 5 bases, leaving 19 bases between them.

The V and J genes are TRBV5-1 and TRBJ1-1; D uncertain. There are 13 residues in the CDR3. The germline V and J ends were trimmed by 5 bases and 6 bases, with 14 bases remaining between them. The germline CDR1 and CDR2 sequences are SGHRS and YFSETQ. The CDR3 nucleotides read TGCGCCAGCAGGAGGGATTTGGGGTCTGAAGCTTTCTTT. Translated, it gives CASRRDLGSEAFF.

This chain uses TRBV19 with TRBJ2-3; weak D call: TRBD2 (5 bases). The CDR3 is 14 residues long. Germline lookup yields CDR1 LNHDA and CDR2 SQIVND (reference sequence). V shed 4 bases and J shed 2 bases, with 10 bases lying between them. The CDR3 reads CASSKERITDTQYF. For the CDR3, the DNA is TGTGCCAGTAGTAAGGAGCGGATCACAGATACGCAGTATTTT.

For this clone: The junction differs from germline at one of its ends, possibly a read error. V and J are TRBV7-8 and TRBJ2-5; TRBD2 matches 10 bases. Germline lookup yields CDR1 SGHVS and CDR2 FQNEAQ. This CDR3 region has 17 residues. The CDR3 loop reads CASSLVSEREGQGTQYF. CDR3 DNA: TGTGCCAGCAGCTTAGTGTCGGAGCGGGAGGGCCAAGGGACCCAGTACTTC.

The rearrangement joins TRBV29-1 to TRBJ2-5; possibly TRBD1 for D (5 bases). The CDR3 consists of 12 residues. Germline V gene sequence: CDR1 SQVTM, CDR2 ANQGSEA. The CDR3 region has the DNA TGCGGTGCACAAAGGGGTCAAGAGACCCAGTACTTC. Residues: CGAQRGQETQYF.

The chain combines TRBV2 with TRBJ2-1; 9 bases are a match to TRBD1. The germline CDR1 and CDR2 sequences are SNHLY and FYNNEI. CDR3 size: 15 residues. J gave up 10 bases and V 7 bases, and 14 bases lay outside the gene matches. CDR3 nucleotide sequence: TGTGCCAGCACCGCCGGGACAGGGAACAATAACGAGCAGTTCTTC. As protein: CASTAGTGNNNEQFF.

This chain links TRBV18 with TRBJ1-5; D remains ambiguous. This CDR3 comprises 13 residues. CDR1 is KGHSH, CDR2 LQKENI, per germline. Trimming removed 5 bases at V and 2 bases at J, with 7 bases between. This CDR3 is CASSSGGNQPQHF. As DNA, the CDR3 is TGTGCCAGCTCATCCGGTGGCAATCAGCCCCAGCATTTT.